Shown below are 29 T cell receptor beta chains from a single sample sequenced in a study of T cells after yellow fever vaccination. TCRdb re-called the 5' RACE reads with MiXCR, one entry per CDR3 protein. The table records 150,000 to 200,000 distinct CDR3 sequences, roughly 9.6% of them present only once. The sequences come from CD8+ T cells sorted from PBMCs, collected 15 days after the yellow fever booster vaccination. The receptors shown here come from a man aged 18 to 30 who received the YFV17D yellow fever vaccine.

This clonotype turned up a few times. This rearrangement joins TRBV7-2 to TRBJ2-3; D not resolved. CDR1 is SGHTA, CDR2 FQGNSA, per germline. The CDR3 has 13 residues. Trimming removed 5 bases at V and 2 bases at J, with 8 bases between. DNA of the CDR3: TGTGCCAGCAGCCCAGTGGTCACAGATACGCAGTATTTT. This sequence encodes CASSPVVTDTQYF.

The V call is TRBV7-2, the J call TRBJ1-1; D unresolved. Germline CDR1 and CDR2: SGHTA and FQGNSA. Trimming shortened V by 5 bases and J by 11 bases, and 12 bases separated the two germline ends. The CDR3 loop spans 11 amino acids. The CDR3 loop is CASSEFSGAFF. The CDR3, as DNA: TGTGCCAGCAGCGAGTTTTCGGGGGCTTTCTTT.

This chain uses TRBV4-2 with TRBJ2-2; possibly TRBD1 for D (6 bases). Germline assignment: CDR1 LGHNA and CDR2 YNFKEQ. The ends were cut back, 3 bases at V and 6 bases at J, with 14 bases in the middle. This CDR3 has 15 amino acids. The CDR3 is CASSHEQGRAGELFF. For the CDR3, the DNA is TGTGCCAGCAGCCATGAACAGGGTCGGGCCGGGGAGCTGTTTTTT.

This clonotype was detected only a few times. V gene TRBV2 combines with J gene TRBJ2-6; D is undetermined. Trimming took 1 base from V and 0 from J, leaving 4 bases between them. The CDR3 spans 15 residues. CDR1 and CDR2 from the germline V gene are SNHLY and FYNNEI. The chain's CDR3 is CASSEESSGANVLTF. In DNA, the CDR3 is TGTGCCAGCAGTGAAGAGAGCTCTGGGGCCAACGTCCTGACTTTC.

The V call is TRBV6-5, the J call TRBJ1-4; D unclear. The V end lost 0 bases, the J end lost 3 bases, and 8 bases lay between the germline ends. CDR3 length equals 15 residues. Germline CDR1 is MNHEY and CDR2 is SVGAGI. This chain's CDR3 is CASSYSSGANEKLFF. The CDR3 region has the DNA TGTGCCAGCAGTTACTCAAGTGGGGCTAATGAAAAACTGTTTTTT.

In this sample, this clonotype turned up a few times. The chain carries TRBV2 and TRBJ1-4; D gene ambiguous. This CDR3 spans 16 amino acids. The V gene's germline CDR1 is SNHLY and CDR2 FYNNEI. With 1 base removed from V and 5 bases from J, the gap between germline ends came to 14 bases. The CDR3 coding sequence is TGTGCCAGCAGTGAAGGGCTAGGGCAGGAAAATGAAAAACTGTTTTTT. Its translation is CASSEGLGQENEKLFF.

This clonotype was seen many times. This rearrangement joins TRBV11-2 to TRBJ2-6; D gene ambiguous. CDR1 SGHAT and CDR2 FQNNGV come from the germline V gene. The CDR3 has 15 amino acids. V shed 1 base and J shed 2 bases, with 6 bases lying between them. CDR3 DNA sequence: TGTGCCAGCAGCTTAGCCCGGGCTGGGGCCAACGTCCTGACTTTC. The encoded protein is CASSLARAGANVLTF. The full variable domain, rest sourced from reference TRBV11-2 and TRBJ2-6, is EAGVAQSPRYKIIEKRQSVAFWCNPISGHATLYWYQQILGQGPKLLIQFQNNGVVDDSQLPKDRFSAERLKGVDSTLKIQPAKLEDSAVYLCASSLARAGANVLTFGAGSRLTVL.

This clonotype was seen a handful of times. This chain connects TRBV5-6 to TRBJ2-7; unclear D gene. Trimming cost V 1 base and J 6 bases, with 11 bases left between them. This CDR3 spans 13 amino acids. Germline V CDR1 and CDR2: SGHDT, YYEEEE. CDR3 sequence (DNA): TGTGCCAGCAGCTTGTGGGGTGGTGGCGAGCAGTACGTC. Translating gives CASSLWGGGEQYV.

This clonotype has more than one count but fewer than ten. The CDR3 reads CASSLEGLNTDTQYF. The CDR3 DNA sequence: TGTGCCAGCAGCTTAGAGGGCCTTAACACAGATACGCAGTATTTT. The chain employs TRBV7-3 and TRBJ2-3; tentatively, D is TRBD2 (5 bases). V lost 2 bases, J lost 2 bases, and 11 bases lay in between. The CDR3 loop spans 15 amino acids. The germline V gene encodes CDR1 SGHTA and CDR2 FQGTGA.

This clonotype has more than one count but fewer than ten. This chain joins TRBV7-2 and TRBJ1-5, with 9 positions matching TRBD1. Germline lookup yields CDR1 SGHTA and CDR2 FQGNSA. There are 16 residues in the CDR3. The junction had 9 bases not matched to a gene; V was cut back by 5 bases and J by 4 bases. Here the CDR3 DNA reads TGTGCCAGCAGCCTAATTCCGGGACAGGGAAATCAGCCCCAGCATTTT. Protein sequence: CASSLIPGQGNQPQHF.

This clonotype came up a few times. The CDR3 spells CASSPRDYAQETQYF. In DNA form, the CDR3 reads TGTGCCAGCTCACCCCGGGACTATGCCCAAGAGACCCAGTACTTC. The J gene is TRBJ2-5, the V gene TRBV18, with TRBD2 matching 7 bases. Unmatched junction bases numbered 5, after V lost 3 bases and J lost 1 base. The CDR3 sequence is 15 residues long. Germline lookup yields CDR1 KGHSH and CDR2 LQKENI.

The sample holds a few counts of this clonotype. The chain links TRBV9 to TRBJ2-3, with 10 positions matching TRBD2. This CDR3 is 15 amino acids long. V lost 2 bases and J lost 4; bases outside the gene matches: 4. Germline CDR1 SGDLS, CDR2 YYNGEE. CDR3 residues: CASSVTSGSPDTQYF. The CDR3, as DNA: TGTGCCAGCAGCGTGACTAGCGGGTCCCCAGATACGCAGTATTTT.

There are a few counts of this clonotype. This chain joins TRBV12-3 or TRBV12-4 and TRBJ2-1, with 12 bases lining up with TRBD2. The junction had 7 bases not matched to a gene; V was cut back by 7 bases and J by 0 bases. The CDR3 is 17 residues long. The CDR3 region has the DNA TGTGCCAGCAAGGGACTAGCGGGCCCTAGCTCCTACAATGAGCAGTTCTTC. It translates to CASKGLAGPSSYNEQFF.

This clonotype has a count of ten or more. The V and J genes are TRBV4-1 and TRBJ2-7; D is unclear. This CDR3 is built from 13 residues. Trimming took off 0 bases at V and 4 bases at J, with 7 bases between the two ends. Germline V gene lookup returns CDR1 MGHRA and CDR2 YSYEKL. The CDR3 protein is CASSQELRYEQYV. DNA for the CDR3: TGCGCCAGCAGCCAAGAATTGAGATACGAGCAGTACGTC.

The V and J genes are TRBV20-1 and TRBJ2-1; a possible D gene is TRBD2 (5 bases). The V gene lost 7 bases and the J gene lost 4 bases, with 14 bases spanning the gap. The CDR3 sequence is 13 residues long. The V gene's germline CDR1 is DFQATT and CDR2 SNEGSKA (reference sequence). CDR3 in DNA: TGCAGTGAAAGGGAGAGGGAATACAATGAGCAGTTCTTC. Residues: CSEREREYNEQFF.

The chain carries TRBV6-2 or TRBV6-3 and TRBJ2-2; perhaps TRBD1 as D (5 bases). Germline V lookup: CDR1 MNHEY, CDR2 SVGEGT. The CDR3 consists of 16 residues. Trimming removed 2 bases from V and 6 bases from J, with 16 bases in between. The CDR3 DNA reads TGTGCCAGCAGTTACGGTTCCCAGGGCATTCCCGGGGAGCTGTTTTTT. Residues: CASSYGSQGIPGELFF.

The chain is built from TRBV4-3 and TRBJ1-1; tentative D call: TRBD1 (5 bases). V lost 0 bases and J lost 3, with 8 bases in between. CDR1 is LGHNA, CDR2 YSLEER, per germline. This CDR3 has 14 residues. The CDR3, as DNA: TGCGCCAGCAGCCAAGAATGGGGGGACACTGAAGCTTTCTTT. This codes for CASSQEWGDTEAFF.

The J gene is TRBJ2-1, the V gene TRBV20-1, with a weak D call TRBD2 (5 bases). There are 13 residues in the CDR3. With 3 bases removed from V and 12 bases from J, the gap between germline ends came to 18 bases. Germline lookup yields CDR1 DFQATT and CDR2 SNEGSKA (reference sequence). The CDR3 sequence: CSARGAPTPAQFF. The CDR3 coding sequence is TGCAGTGCTAGGGGAGCTCCCACCCCGGCGCAGTTCTTC.

This chain links TRBV5-1 with TRBJ2-2; 14 positions agree with TRBD2. The CDR3 consists of 18 residues. With 3 bases clipped from V and 1 base from J, the junction kept 5 bases outside the gene matches. CDR1 and CDR2 (germline): SGHRS, YFSETQ. CDR3 bases: TGCGCCAGCAGCTGGTACGGGACTAGCGGGGGGAACACCGGGGAGCTGTTTTTT. Its protein is CASSWYGTSGGNTGELFF.

The genes are TRBV6-6 and TRBJ1-4; no definite D call. Germline assignment: CDR1 MNHNY and CDR2 SVGAGI (reference sequence). The CDR3 is made up of 11 amino acids. V was shortened by 3 bases and J by 16 bases, with 12 bases between the two germline ends. CDR3: CASSYMEDQFF. The DNA for the CDR3 is TGTGCCAGCAGTTATATGGAGGACCAGTTTTTT.

In this sample, this clonotype turned up a few times. CDR3 amino acids: CSARESTHPSYNEQFF. In DNA, the CDR3 is TGCAGTGCTAGAGAGTCGACACACCCCTCCTACAATGAGCAGTTCTTC. The V call is TRBV20-1, the J call TRBJ2-1; the D is unclear. The CDR3 runs 16 residues. CDR1 is DFQATT, CDR2 SNEGSKA, per germline (reference sequence). Trimming took 0 bases from V and 0 from J, leaving 12 bases between them.

Ten or more counts support this clonotype. Here the CDR3 DNA reads TGTGCCAGCAGCCGGGAGGAGGGCCCCTACGAGCAGTACGTC. This translates into CASSREEGPYEQYV. The rearrangement links TRBV7-9 to TRBJ2-7, with TRBD2 matching over 7 bases. V trimming: 5 bases; J trimming: 2 bases; junction bases outside the gene matches: 6. The CDR3 loop spans 14 amino acids. CDR1 is SEHNR, CDR2 FQNEAQ, per germline (reference sequence).

This clonotype was detected only a few times. The V call is TRBV4-1, the J call TRBJ2-1; tentative D call: TRBD2 (5 bases). Germline V gives CDR1 MGHRA, CDR2 YSYEKL. The V gene lost 3 bases and the J gene lost 10 bases, with 10 bases spanning the gap. The CDR3 loop spans 12 amino acids. The CDR3 region has the DNA TGCGCCAGCAGCCACCAACTAGGGGAGCAGTTCTTC. As protein: CASSHQLGEQFF.

The sample holds many counts of this clonotype. The rearrangement joins TRBV5-1 to TRBJ1-1, with TRBD1 as a possible D gene (5 bases). The CDR3 runs to 13 residues. V gave up 4 bases and J gave up 4 bases, with 11 bases separating them. Germline V gene lookup returns CDR1 SGHRS and CDR2 YFSETQ. CDR3 nucleotides: TGCGCCAGCAGCATTGGGGGGAGCACTGAAGCTTTCTTT. Translated: CASSIGGSTEAFF.

The chain links TRBV7-6 to TRBJ1-2, with 7 bases aligning to TRBD1. The CDR3 contains 13 residues. V gave up 5 bases and J gave up 4 bases; unmatched junction bases: 4. Germline lookup yields CDR1 SGHVS and CDR2 FNYEAQ. The CDR3 is CASSQGGVYGYTF. The CDR3 nucleotides are TGTGCCAGCAGCCAGGGGGGGGTCTATGGCTACACCTTC. The variable domain in full, with the rest retrieved from reference TRBV7-6 and TRBJ1-2, is GAGVSQSPRYKVTKRGQDVALRCDPISGHVSLYWYRQALGQGPEFLTYFNYEAQQDKSGLPNDRFSAERPEGSISTLTIQRTEQRDSAMYRCASSQGGVYGYTFGSGTRLTVV.

This clonotype was found a few times. J is TRBJ2-1 and V is TRBV28; 7 bases align to TRBD1. V was pared by 3 bases and J by 4 bases, with 3 bases of the junction left unmatched. CDR3 length equals 14 residues. The germline V gene encodes CDR1 MDHEN and CDR2 SYDVKM. The CDR3 DNA reads TGTGCCAGCAGTTTGCCGGACAGGTACAATGAGCAGTTCTTC. Its protein product is CASSLPDRYNEQFF. The whole variable domain, filled in from reference TRBV28 and TRBJ2-1, reads DVKVTQSSRYLVKRTGEKVFLECVQDMDHENMFWYRQDPGLGLRLIYFSYDVKMKEKGDIPEGYSVSREKKERFSLILESASTNQTSMYLCASSLPDRYNEQFFGPGTRLTVL.

The V gene is TRBV12-3 or TRBV12-4, the J gene TRBJ1-5, with D unresolved. The CDR3 runs to 13 residues. The V end was cut by 7 bases, the J end by 4 bases, with 11 bases between. The CDR3 DNA follows: TGTGCCAGCACCCCTGCCCCGAATCAGCCCCAGCATTTT. Translated: CASTPAPNQPQHF.

The chain joins TRBV27 to TRBJ2-3, with D possibly matching TRBD1 (7 bases). V shed 3 bases and J shed 3 bases, with 19 bases lying between them. Germline V gene data show CDR1 as MNHEY and CDR2 as SMNVEV (reference sequence). The CDR3 spans 17 residues. This CDR3 is CASSFRAGGHKTDTQYF. The CDR3 DNA is TGTGCCAGCAGTTTCAGGGCAGGGGGGCACAAAACAGATACGCAGTATTTT.

The chain links TRBV29-1 to TRBJ1-2, with D tentatively TRBD1 (5 bases). The length of the CDR3 is 17 residues. Trimming cost V 3 bases and J 1 base, with 21 bases left between them. Germline V CDR1 and CDR2: SQVTM, ANQGSEA. CDR3 amino acids: CSVEGDLSPDSNYGYTF. Here the CDR3 DNA reads TGCAGCGTTGAGGGAGATCTATCACCAGACAGTAACTATGGCTACACCTTC.